The present entry profiles one T cell receptor beta chain with its context. Germline lookup yields CDR1 SNHLY and CDR2 FYNNEI. The CDR3 has 19 amino acids. Between the trimmed V and J ends, which lost 3 bases and 3 bases, there was a span of 25 bases. These data originate in a study of blood T cell repertoires in COVID-19. At the level of the study: The United States, Italy and Spain provided the acute and convalescent COVID-19 samples. Sample material is recorded as cDNA or gDNA derived from T cells, B-cell-depleted T cells, or PBMCs.

As handled by the study authors: Reference gene primers were amplified, and this amplification served to estimate nucleated cell counts. Produced via immunoSEQ multiplex PCR; TCRdb's table is partial and in-frame only. That table supplies the V and J calls and clone size; D and trimming were determined from the DNA. The table records about 410,000 clones, 89% of them present only once. Patients from Seattle were sampled longitudinally, starting during active infection. The rearrangement joins TRBV2 to TRBJ2-3; tentatively, D is TRBD2 (6 bases). The sample taken for sequencing was peripheral blood. This receptor was taken from a woman between 35 and 50 years old with COVID-19, enrolled during active disease. The CDR3 nucleotides read TGTGCCAGCAGTGATCGAGGGACTCTCGGGTGGTTTAAGACAGATACGCAGTATTTT. Amino acids: CASSDRGTLGWFKTDTQYF. The full variable domain, its missing parts supplied by reference TRBV2 and TRBJ2-3, is EPEVTQTPSHQVTQMGQEVILRCVPISNHLYFYWYRQILGQKVEFLVSFYNNEISEKSEIFDDQFSVERPDGSNFTLKIRSTKLEDSAMYFCASSDRGTLGWFKTDTQYFGPGTRLTVL.